These 27 T cell receptor beta chains came from one sample sequenced in a study of blood T cell repertoires in COVID-19. The assay was immunoSEQ multiplex PCR, and TCRdb's table has in-frame clones only and misses some. The table shows roughly 40,000 clones, with approximately 80% occurring only once. The sequencing sample was made of peripheral blood. The receptors originated from a human donor with acute or convalescent COVID-19. The donor label of this sample is uncertain.

The rearrangement uses TRBV18 and TRBJ1-6; tentative D call: TRBD1 (5 bases). Trimming pared 3 bases from V and 8 bases from J, leaving 17 bases between. The CDR3 length is 16 residues. Germline CDR1 reads KGHSH; CDR2 reads LQKENI. This chain's CDR3 is CASSPEEGQGYSPLHF. The CDR3 region has the DNA TGTGCCAGCTCACCCGAAGAAGGACAAGGGTATTCACCCCTCCACTTT.

This chain connects TRBV19 to TRBJ2-2; 8 positions agree with TRBD2. Germline CDR1 is LNHDA and CDR2 is SQIVND (reference sequence). This CDR3 region has 16 residues. The ends lost 0 bases at V and 7 bases at J; junction bases unmatched: 7. CDR3 nucleotide sequence: TGTGCCAGTAGTATAGACCCCAGCGGGGGTTTCGGGGAGCTGTTTTTT. It encodes CASSIDPSGGFGELFF. The variable domain in full, completed from reference TRBV19 and TRBJ2-2, reads DGGITQSPKYLFRKEGQNVTLSCEQNLNHDAMYWYRQDPGQGLRLIYYSQIVNDFQKGDIAEGYSVSREKKESFPLTVTSAQKNPTAFYLCASSIDPSGGFGELFFGEGSRLTVL.

The V gene is TRBV28, the J gene TRBJ1-2, with D uncertain. CDR1 MDHEN and CDR2 SYDVKM come from the germline V gene. The CDR3 has 12 amino acids. The V gene lost 6 bases and the J gene lost 5 bases, with 10 bases spanning the gap. The CDR3 loop is CASSSQRYGYTF. The CDR3 DNA reads TGTGCCAGCAGCTCACAGAGATATGGCTACACCTTC.

Comments on this clone: The junction departs from germline at one end; a sequencing error may be responsible. This chain uses TRBV7-8 with TRBJ2-7, with TRBD1 as a possible D gene (6 bases). The germline CDR1 and CDR2 sequences are SGHVS and FQNEAQ. The CDR3 runs 11 residues. In DNA, the CDR3 is TGTGCCAGCGGCGATAGGAGCTGGGGGCACTTC. It codes for CASGDRSWGHF.

This chain uses TRBV5-1 with TRBJ1-2, with TRBD1 identical over 9 bases. The germline gives CDR1 SGHRS, CDR2 YFSETQ. The CDR3 length is 16 residues. V was clipped by 2 bases and J by 2 bases; unmatched bases: 7. CDR3 coding DNA: TGCGCCAGCAGCTTTACAGGGGGCGCGGGGAACTATGGCTACACCTTC. Amino acids: CASSFTGGAGNYGYTF. Full variable domain (remainder filled in from reference TRBV5-1 and TRBJ1-2): KAGVTQTPRYLIKTRGQQVTLSCSPISGHRSVSWYQQTPGQGLQFLFEYFSETQRNKGNFPGRFSGRQFSNSRSEMNVSTLELGDSALYLCASSFTGGAGNYGYTFGSGTRLTVV.

V and J are TRBV2 and TRBJ1-5; D might be TRBD1 (5 bases). The CDR3 spans 14 residues. Germline V lookup: CDR1 SNHLY, CDR2 FYNNEI. V lost 8 bases, J lost 3 bases, and 14 bases lay in between. CDR3 amino acids: CASGDFLINQPQHF. The DNA for the CDR3 is TGTGCCAGCGGGGACTTTCTCATCAATCAGCCCCAGCATTTT. The full variable domain, with the rest looked up from reference TRBV2 and TRBJ1-5, is EPEVTQTPSHQVTQMGQEVILRCVPISNHLYFYWYRQILGQKVEFLVSFYNNEISEKSEIFDDQFSVERPDGSNFTLKIRSTKLEDSAMYFCASGDFLINQPQHFGDGTRLSIL.

J is TRBJ1-3 and V is TRBV5-1; no clear D. Trimming left V 0 bases short and J 1 base short, with 8 bases between. The CDR3 contains 15 residues. Germline CDR1 is SGHRS and CDR2 is YFSETQ. The CDR3 sequence: CASSLELASGNTIYF. The CDR3 nucleotides are TGCGCCAGCAGCTTGGAGTTGGCTTCTGGAAACACCATATATTTT.

V usage is TRBV7-2 and J usage is TRBJ1-3; D is perhaps TRBD1 (6 bases). The CDR3 sequence is 15 residues long. Germline CDR1 and CDR2: SGHTA and FQGNSA. V dropped 1 base and J dropped 2 bases, with 9 bases sitting between them. CDR3 in amino acids: CASSLDRAAGNTIYF. In DNA form, the CDR3 reads TGTGCCAGCAGCTTAGACAGGGCGGCTGGAAACACCATATATTTT.

J is TRBJ2-6 and V is TRBV7-2; 8 bases match TRBD1. Trimming took 5 bases from V and 2 from J; bases not matched to a gene: 2. CDR3 length: 15 amino acids. Germline-derived CDR1 and CDR2 are SGHTA and FQGNSA. Written as DNA, the CDR3 is TGTGCCAGCAGCACGACAGGGGCTGGGGCCAACGTCCTGACTTTC. This sequence encodes CASSTTGAGANVLTF.

This chain joins TRBV11-2 and TRBJ1-3; D gene ambiguous. From germline, CDR1 is SGHAT and CDR2 FQNNGV. V lost 5 bases and J 0 bases, leaving 5 bases between the germline ends. The CDR3 has 13 amino acids. CDR3 loop: CASSLNSGNTIYF. CDR3 in DNA: TGTGCCAGCAGCCTTAACTCTGGAAACACCATATATTTT.

The chain recombines TRBV7-2 with TRBJ2-1; 8 nucleotides match TRBD2. Looked up from germline, CDR1 is SGHTA and CDR2 is FQGNSA. Trimming at V came to 6 bases and at J to 9 bases, leaving 13 bases not matched to a gene. The CDR3 length is 15 residues. The chain's CDR3 is CASSRFSGVGSEQFF. The CDR3 region has the DNA TGTGCCAGCAGTAGATTTAGCGGGGTAGGGAGTGAGCAGTTCTTC. The full variable domain, in which reference TRBV7-2 and TRBJ2-1 provide the parts outside the CDR3, is GAGVSQSPSNKVTEKGKDVELRCDPISGHTALYWYRQSLGQGLEFLIYFQGNSAPDKSGLPSDRFSAERTGGSVSTLTIQRTQQEDSAVYLCASSRFSGVGSEQFFGPGTRLTVL.

The V and J genes are TRBV2 and TRBJ1-2; D gene uncertain. In germline, CDR1 is SNHLY, CDR2 FYNNEI. The CDR3 extends over 12 amino acids. Trimming stripped 5 bases from V and 7 bases from J, with 11 bases between. The DNA of the CDR3 is TGTGCCAGCAGTCTGGCCCGCGGTGGCTACACCTTC. Its protein product is CASSLARGGYTF.

The DNA of the CDR3 is TGTGCCAGCAGCCCAAGACTAGCGGGCACCTACGAGCAGTACTTC. It encodes CASSPRLAGTYEQYF. The J gene is TRBJ2-7, the V gene TRBV4-2; TRBD2 matches 10 bases. The germline V gene encodes CDR1 LGHNA and CDR2 YNFKEQ. The CDR3 has 15 residues. V was pared by 4 bases and J by 2 bases, with 5 bases of the junction left unmatched.

The chain uses TRBV5-1 and TRBJ1-4; TRBD1 is a possible D gene (5 bases). CDR3 length: 16 residues. Trimming pared 0 bases from V and 0 bases from J, leaving 9 bases between. From germline, CDR1 is SGHRS and CDR2 YFSETQ. The CDR3 nucleotides read TGCGCCAGCAGCTTGGACCCGACAGCAACTAATGAAAAACTGTTTTTT. Its translation is CASSLDPTATNEKLFF.

J is TRBJ2-7 and V is TRBV27, with TRBD2 identical over 9 bases. V was pared by 5 bases and J by 5 bases, with 19 bases of the junction left unmatched. The CDR3 totals 18 residues. The germline V gene has CDR1 MNHEY and CDR2 SMNVEV (reference sequence). Here the CDR3 DNA reads TGTGCCAGCAGTCCGTACTACCCTGGGACTAGCCTGAGGAACGAGCAGTACTTC. It yields the protein CASSPYYPGTSLRNEQYF.

This chain uses TRBV19 with TRBJ2-1; 7 nucleotides align to TRBD2. This CDR3 is 17 amino acids long. The germline gives CDR1 LNHDA, CDR2 SQIVND (reference sequence). The V segment lost 1 base and the J segment 7 bases; nucleotides outside the gene matches: 13. The chain's CDR3 is CASSIGPERGSANEQFF. The CDR3 DNA follows: TGTGCCAGTAGTATAGGCCCGGAGCGGGGTAGTGCGAATGAGCAGTTCTTC.

The chain employs TRBV6-5 and TRBJ2-7; 7 nucleotides match TRBD2. The CDR3 length is 12 residues. J lost 2 bases, V lost 7 bases, and 2 bases had no gene match. In germline, CDR1 is MNHEY, CDR2 SVGAGI. CDR3 bases: TGTGCCAGCACGGGGACTACCTACGAGCAGTACTTC. Encoded protein: CASTGTTYEQYF.

The V gene is TRBV3-1 (or the pseudogene TRBV3-2), the J gene TRBJ1-1; TRBD1 aligns across 7 bases. The junction had 2 bases not matched to a gene; V was cut back by 4 bases and J by 0 bases. CDR1 is LGHDT, CDR2 YNNKEL, per germline (reference sequence). CDR3 size: 14 residues. CDR3 loop: CASSRGQMNTEAFF. CDR3 DNA sequence: TGTGCCAGCAGCCGGGGACAGATGAACACTGAAGCTTTCTTT.

The chain carries TRBV10-3 and TRBJ2-7, with D uncertain. The V gene lost 4 bases and the J gene lost 2 bases, with 3 bases spanning the gap. The CDR3 is made up of 11 amino acids. Per germline, CDR1 ENHRY and CDR2 SYGVKD. The CDR3 DNA follows: TGTGCCATCAGTGCAGCCTACGAGCAGTACTTC. It translates to CAISAAYEQYF.

This clone was observed once. Other DNA sequences of this sample code for an identical CDR3. V and J are TRBV18 and TRBJ1-5, with no clear D. CDR1 and CDR2 from the germline V gene are KGHSH and LQKENI. This CDR3 comprises 13 residues. V dropped 3 bases and J dropped 5 bases, with 8 bases sitting between them. This chain's CDR3 is CASSPRQDQPQHF. CDR3 DNA: TGTGCCAGCTCACCGCGCCAGGATCAGCCCCAGCATTTT.

V usage is TRBV2 and J usage is TRBJ2-7; a weak D match, TRBD1 (5 bases). CDR1 and CDR2 (germline): SNHLY, FYNNEI. V lost 7 bases to trimming and J lost 6 bases, with 19 bases between them. The CDR3 runs to 14 residues. DNA for the CDR3: TGTGCCAGCAATTACCGAGAGAAGGGGCGCGAGCAGTACTTC. Its translation: CASNYREKGREQYF.

The chain recombines TRBV7-9 with TRBJ1-2, with 9 bases identical to TRBD1. Germline CDR1 is SEHNR and CDR2 is FQNEAQ (reference sequence). V lost 7 bases to trimming and J lost 5 bases; unmatched junction nucleotides: 8. The CDR3 covers 14 residues. The CDR3 sequence: CASTRTGEGYGYTF. The CDR3 nucleotides read TGTGCCAGCACCAGGACAGGGGAAGGATATGGCTACACCTTC.

The CDR3 DNA follows: TGTGCCAGCAGTGAAACAGGGACCTACGAGCAGTACTTC. It encodes CASSETGTYEQYF. This chain joins TRBV2 and TRBJ2-7, with D perhaps matching TRBD1 (6 bases). This CDR3 has 13 amino acids. The germline V gene has CDR1 SNHLY and CDR2 FYNNEI. Trimming pared 2 bases from V and 2 bases from J, leaving 7 bases between. The complete variable domain, with remaining parts taken from reference TRBV2 and TRBJ2-7, reads EPEVTQTPSHQVTQMGQEVILRCVPISNHLYFYWYRQILGQKVEFLVSFYNNEISEKSEIFDDQFSVERPDGSNFTLKIRSTKLEDSAMYFCASSETGTYEQYFGPGTRLTVT.

V usage is TRBV2 and J usage is TRBJ1-1; no firm D call. Germline assignment: CDR1 SNHLY and CDR2 FYNNEI. V gave up 4 bases and J gave up 11 bases, with 11 bases separating them. This CDR3 spans 11 amino acids. In DNA, the CDR3 is TGTGCCAGCAGTGTTACCCCAGTCGCTTTCTTT. It codes for CASSVTPVAFF.

J is TRBJ1-2 and V is TRBV29-1; a weak D match, TRBD1 (6 bases). Trimming took off 4 bases at V and 5 bases at J, with 14 bases between the two ends. Germline lookup yields CDR1 SQVTM and CDR2 ANQGSEA. The CDR3 extends over 13 amino acids. For the CDR3, the DNA is TGCAGCGTTGCTTGGGGGCTGGGGTATGGCTACACCTTC. Translation: CSVAWGLGYGYTF.

The V call is TRBV7-2, the J call TRBJ2-3, with a possible D match to TRBD2 (5 bases). V lost 7 bases and J 6 bases, leaving 20 bases between the germline ends. CDR1 and CDR2 (germline): SGHTA, FQGNSA. This CDR3 spans 15 amino acids. The CDR3 region is CASTPDLLGADTQYF. In DNA, the CDR3 is TGTGCCAGCACCCCGGATCTACTAGGCGCGGATACGCAGTATTTT.

This clone turned up a few times. The rearrangement joins TRBV27 to TRBJ2-7; a possible D gene is TRBD2 (7 bases). V lost 7 bases, J lost 3 bases, and 19 bases lay in between. The CDR3 totals 15 residues. Germline CDR1 reads MNHEY; CDR2 reads SMNVEV (reference sequence). The CDR3 sequence is CASTLRGEGNYEQYF. DNA of the CDR3: TGTGCCAGCACCCTGAGGGGGGAGGGCAACTACGAGCAGTACTTC.